This T cell receptor (beta chain) was documented in a study of CD8+ T cells in alopecia areata. Overall study context: Treatment ran 6 to 18 months, with 6 months of follow-up afterward. Study results and limitations: Whereas mice showed it more clearly, TCR sharing across patients was murkier, possibly because of HLA. Higher clonality and more expanded CD8+ clones appeared in lesional than normal scalp.

Notes on this clone: Its antigen is unknown.

Germline V gene sequence: CDR1 GTSNPN, CDR2 SVGIG (reference sequence). V lost 0 bases and J 7 bases, leaving 10 bases between the germline ends. The CDR3 spans 13 residues. Punch biopsies of lesional scalp, plus peripheral blood, were taken from alopecia areata patients. cDNA prepared by RNA extraction and subsequent reverse transcription served as the template for sequencing. Clones were sequenced by immunoSEQ multiplex PCR, and TCRdb holds only the in-frame ones, with some missing. The sample shows roughly 170,000 clones, approximately 56% of them seen only once. The source material was CD4+ T cells sorted from blood, sampled at week 0. J is TRBJ1-5 and V is TRBV30; no reliable D call. The receptor was derived from a human donor with alopecia areata. CDR3 loop: CAWSVLERQPQHF. The DNA of the CDR3 is TGTGCCTGGAGTGTACTGGAGAGGCAGCCCCAGCATTTT.